This entry lists 24 T cell receptor beta chains sequenced from one sample in a study of T cells in Graves' hyperthyroidism and ophthalmopathy. The CDR3 regions of TCR beta were amplified from RNA transcripts. First-round RT-PCR of the TCR CDR3 relied on the HTBI primer set. TCRdb analysed the multiplex PCR reads with MiXCR anew, one entry per CDR3 protein. The sample lists roughly 700,000 distinct CDR3 sequences, around 15% occurring once. Material: blood. These TCRs come from a woman in her late teens or twenties with Graves' hyperthyroidism.

This clonotype was picked up many times. V usage is TRBV18 and J usage is TRBJ1-4; a weak D match, TRBD1 (5 bases). Germline CDR1 and CDR2: KGHSH and LQKENI. This CDR3 is 14 amino acids long. Trimming shortened V by 5 bases and J by 5 bases, and 12 bases separated the two germline ends. The CDR3 DNA is TGTGCCAGCTCAGTCGGGACGGGGAATGAAAAACTGTTTTTT. Its protein product is CASSVGTGNEKLFF.

The chain joins TRBV5-5 to TRBJ2-2; 8 bases line up with TRBD1. Per the germline V gene, CDR1 is SGHKS and CDR2 is YYEKEE (reference sequence). The CDR3 sequence is 15 residues long. The junction had 8 bases not matched to a gene; V was cut back by 2 bases and J by 8 bases. The CDR3 nucleotides read TGTGCCAGCAGCTTTGGGGACAGGAGATTTGGGGAGCTGTTTTTT. Its translation is CASSFGDRRFGELFF.

There are many counts of this clonotype. The chain links TRBV27 to TRBJ2-7; 9 nucleotides line up with TRBD2. Trimming cost V 6 bases and J 1 base; bases outside gene matches: 7. This CDR3 comprises 15 residues. The V gene's germline CDR1 is MNHEY and CDR2 SMNVEV (reference sequence). The CDR3: CASRPLAGVSYEQYF. DNA of the CDR3: TGTGCCAGCAGACCGTTAGCGGGAGTTTCCTACGAGCAGTACTTC.

This clonotype was counted many times. V and J are TRBV10-1 and TRBJ1-2; the match to TRBD1 covers 9 bases. Germline values: CDR1 WNHNN, CDR2 SYGVQD (reference sequence). The CDR3 runs to 14 residues. V was pared by 4 bases and J by 5 bases, with 5 bases of the junction left unmatched. The CDR3 here is CASSVGTGPYGYTF. For the CDR3, the DNA is TGCGCCAGCAGTGTAGGGACAGGGCCGTATGGCTACACCTTC.

This clonotype was counted between two and nine times. This chain connects TRBV19 to TRBJ1-5; D not certain. V lost 1 base to trimming and J lost 3 bases, with 13 bases between them. In germline, CDR1 is LNHDA, CDR2 SQIVND (reference sequence). The length of the CDR3 is 16 residues. This chain's CDR3 is CASSIVGYSPNQPQHF. The CDR3 nucleotides are TGTGCCAGTAGTATAGTCGGGTACAGTCCCAATCAGCCCCAGCATTTT.

The V gene is TRBV6-1, the J gene TRBJ2-7; D is unclear. The CDR3 runs to 14 residues. Germline CDR1 MNHNS, CDR2 SASEGT. The V gene lost 3 bases and the J gene lost 4 bases, with 13 bases spanning the gap. The CDR3 is CASSDGPLGYEQYF. Here the CDR3 DNA reads TGTGCCAGCAGTGACGGGCCCTTGGGATACGAGCAGTACTTC.

This clonotype was counted many times. The J gene is TRBJ2-6, the V gene TRBV9; no definite D call. Germline CDR1 SGDLS, CDR2 YYNGEE. V was shortened by 8 bases and J by 0 bases, with 9 bases between the two germline ends. The CDR3 sequence is 14 residues long. This CDR3 is CASTRGSGANVLTF. The CDR3 DNA follows: TGTGCCAGTACCCGCGGCTCTGGGGCCAACGTCCTGACTTTC. Filled out from reference TRBV9 and TRBJ2-6, the complete variable domain reads DSGVTQTPKHLITATGQRVTLRCSPRSGDLSVYWYQQSLDQGLQFLIQYYNGEERAKGNILERFSAQQFPDLHSELNLSSLELGDSALYFCASTRGSGANVLTFGAGSRLTVL.

In this sample, this clonotype turned up many times. This chain links TRBV6-1 with TRBJ2-3, with D unclear. This CDR3 region has 15 residues. Germline loops: CDR1 MNHNS, CDR2 SASEGT. Between the trimmed V and J ends, which lost 4 bases and 1 base, there was a span of 12 bases. CDR3 bases: TGTGCCAGCAGTGCCACAGACTCCCGCACAGATACGCAGTATTTT. This codes for CASSATDSRTDTQYF.

This clonotype was seen many times. Germline is not matched at one junction end, which may reflect a read error. V and J are TRBV5-4 and TRBJ2-7, with unresolved D. CDR1 SGHNT and CDR2 YYREEE come from the germline V gene (reference sequence). This CDR3 contains 13 residues. The CDR3 region is CASSSKLSSEQYF. CDR3 nucleotides: TGTGCCAGCAGCTCGAAATTATCCTCCGAGCAGTACTTC. Complete variable domain (other parts from reference TRBV5-4 and TRBJ2-7): ETGVTQSPTHLIKTRGQQVTLRCSSQSGHNTVSWYQQALGQGPQFIFQYYREEENGRGNFPPRFSGLQFPNYSSELNVNALELDDSALYLCASSSKLSSEQYFGPGTRLTVT.

The V gene is TRBV20-1, the J gene TRBJ2-1; TRBD1 aligns across 12 bases. Germline V gives CDR1 DFQATT, CDR2 SNEGSKA (reference sequence). This CDR3 comprises 13 residues. The CDR3 DNA sequence: TGCGCCACCGGGACAGGGGGCGTAAATGAGCAGTTCTTC. It is translated as CATGTGGVNEQFF.

This clonotype was seen ten or more times. The V and J genes are TRBV30 and TRBJ1-5, with a possible D match to TRBD1 (5 bases). Germline V gene lookup returns CDR1 GTSNPN and CDR2 SVGIG (reference sequence). V was cut by 2 bases and J by 7 bases, with 15 bases left in between. The CDR3 is 14 amino acids. Here the CDR3 reads CAWSLNRGKQPQHF. The CDR3 DNA is TGTGCCTGGAGTCTCAATAGGGGTAAACAGCCCCAGCATTTT.

Comment on this clonotype: A much larger clone differs from this one at a single base, so this may be a read error. The chain is built from TRBV24-1 and TRBJ2-1; the match to TRBD2 covers 7 bases. This CDR3 is 15 amino acids long. V gave up 3 bases and J gave up 10 bases; unmatched junction bases: 11. CDR1 and CDR2 from the germline V gene are KGHDR and SFDVKD. The CDR3 loop reads CATSDAASGSYEQFF. The DNA for the CDR3 is TGTGCCACCAGTGATGCGGCTAGCGGCTCCTACGAGCAGTTCTTC.

This clonotype was found a few times. V is TRBV7-2 and J is TRBJ2-3; TRBD1 or TRBD2 may be the D gene (5 bases each). Germline V lookup: CDR1 SGHTA, CDR2 FQGNSA. V lost 5 bases, J lost 2 bases, and 17 bases lay in between. This CDR3 has 16 amino acids. The CDR3 DNA is TGTGCCAGCAGCCCCCCCTCCGGGGACCTCACAGATACGCAGTATTTT. Translation: CASSPPSGDLTDTQYF.

This clonotype has more than one count but fewer than ten. The CDR3 region has the DNA TGTGCCAGCAGACCCGGGACGTCCTTCGAAGCTTTCTTT. This encodes CASRPGTSFEAFF. The chain combines TRBV6-1 with TRBJ1-1; D possibly corresponds to TRBD1 (5 bases). The CDR3 length is 13 residues. The ends were cut back, 6 bases at V and 8 bases at J, with 16 bases in the middle. The germline CDR1 and CDR2 sequences are MNHNS and SASEGT.

This clonotype has more than one count but fewer than ten. The chain links TRBV28 to TRBJ2-4; D unclear. There are 14 residues in the CDR3. Deletions cut 5 bases from V and 0 bases from J, with 8 bases between. Germline CDR1 reads MDHEN; CDR2 reads SYDVKM. This chain's CDR3 is CASSPSLAKNIQYF. The DNA of the CDR3 is TGTGCCAGCAGTCCCTCACTAGCCAAAAACATTCAGTACTTC.

This clonotype appeared a few times. The gene calls are TRBV30 and TRBJ2-5; the match to TRBD1 covers 10 bases. The CDR3 has 15 amino acids. Looked up from germline, CDR1 is GTSNPN and CDR2 is SVGIG (reference sequence). Losses at the gene ends were 4 bases for V and 3 bases for J; bases not matched to a gene: 8. The CDR3: CAWNRKGQGEETQYF. CDR3 DNA: TGTGCCTGGAATAGAAAAGGACAGGGGGAAGAGACCCAGTACTTC.

V is TRBV3-1 and J is TRBJ2-1, with D perhaps being TRBD1 or TRBD2 (5 bases each). Germline CDR1 and CDR2: LGHDT and YNNKEL (reference sequence). The CDR3 is 18 amino acids. The ends were cut back, 0 bases at V and 2 bases at J, with 17 bases in the middle. CDR3 sequence: CASSQDGTWVPTYNEQFF. The CDR3, as DNA: TGTGCCAGCAGCCAAGATGGGACGTGGGTCCCCACCTACAATGAGCAGTTCTTC.

In its sample, this clonotype was seen many times. The CDR3 coding sequence is TGTGCCAGCAGTTCACCCGGACCTGCCCATGAGCAGTTCTTC. It translates to CASSSPGPAHEQFF. The V gene is TRBV5-8, the J gene TRBJ2-1, with unresolved D. The V gene lost 5 bases and the J gene lost 8 bases, with 17 bases spanning the gap. The CDR3 runs to 14 residues. CDR1 and CDR2 from the germline V gene are SGHTS and YDEGEE.

This clonotype occurred a few times. This clone may be a read error of a much larger clone one base away. The rearrangement links TRBV18 to TRBJ1-3; no firm D call. The CDR3 length is 15 residues. V was shortened by 1 base and J by 2 bases, with 9 bases between the two germline ends. The germline gives CDR1 KGHSH, CDR2 LQKENI. As DNA, the CDR3 is TGTGCCAGCTCACCACACGGGGATCCTGGAAACACCATATATTTT. Translation: CASSPHGDPGNTIYF.

This clonotype has a count of ten or more. The rearrangement uses TRBV7-9 and TRBJ2-1; D not resolved. Germline CDR1 reads SEHNR; CDR2 reads FQNEAQ (reference sequence). The CDR3 loop spans 13 amino acids. V gave up 1 base and J gave up 6 bases, with 7 bases separating them. CDR3 sequence: CASSLGPLNEQFF. In DNA, the CDR3 is TGTGCCAGCAGCTTAGGGCCCCTCAATGAGCAGTTCTTC.

A few counts support this clonotype. The genes are TRBV14 and TRBJ2-5; D uncertain. V dropped 1 base and J dropped 3 bases, with 6 bases sitting between them. Germline CDR1 is SGHDN and CDR2 is FVKESK. The CDR3 has 13 residues. The CDR3 sequence: CASSQVTKETQYF. The CDR3 nucleotides read TGTGCCAGCAGCCAAGTAACCAAAGAGACCCAGTACTTC.

There are many counts of this clonotype. The V and J genes are TRBV2 and TRBJ1-5; 7 bases fit TRBD1. The V segment lost 4 bases and the J segment 4 bases; nucleotides outside the gene matches: 4. CDR3 length: 14 amino acids. CDR1 is SNHLY, CDR2 FYNNEI, per germline. The CDR3 loop is CASSGTGVNQPQHF. The CDR3, as DNA: TGTGCCAGCAGTGGCACAGGGGTTAATCAGCCCCAGCATTTT.

This chain uses TRBV4-3 with TRBJ2-1, with 9 bases aligning to TRBD2. The trim removed 1 base at V and 6 bases at J, leaving 10 bases unmatched. Germline V gives CDR1 LGHNA, CDR2 YSLEER. This CDR3 contains 17 residues. This chain's CDR3 is CASSQVLVAGVCNEQFF. Here the CDR3 DNA reads TGCGCCAGCAGCCAAGTCCTGGTAGCGGGAGTATGCAATGAGCAGTTCTTC.

This clonotype was observed a handful of times. The rearrangement joins TRBV14 to TRBJ2-1; TRBD2 matches at 13 bases. The CDR3 covers 17 residues. Trimming removed 0 bases from V and 7 bases from J; junction bases left unmatched: 6. The germline gives CDR1 SGHDN, CDR2 FVKESK. CDR3 in DNA: TGTGCCAGCAGCCAAGAACTAGCGGGAGGGCCGCGGAATGAGCAGTTCTTC. Its translation: CASSQELAGGPRNEQFF.